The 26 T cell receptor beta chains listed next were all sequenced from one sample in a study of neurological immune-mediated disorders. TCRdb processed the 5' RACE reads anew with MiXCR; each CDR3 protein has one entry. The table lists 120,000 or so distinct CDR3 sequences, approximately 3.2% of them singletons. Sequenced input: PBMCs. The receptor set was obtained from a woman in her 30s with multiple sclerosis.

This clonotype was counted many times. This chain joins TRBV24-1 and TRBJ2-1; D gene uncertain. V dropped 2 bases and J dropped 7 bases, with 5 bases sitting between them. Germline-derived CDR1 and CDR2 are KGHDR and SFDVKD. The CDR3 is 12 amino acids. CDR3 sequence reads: CATSDWANEQFF. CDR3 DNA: TGTGCCACCAGTGATTGGGCTAATGAGCAGTTCTTC.

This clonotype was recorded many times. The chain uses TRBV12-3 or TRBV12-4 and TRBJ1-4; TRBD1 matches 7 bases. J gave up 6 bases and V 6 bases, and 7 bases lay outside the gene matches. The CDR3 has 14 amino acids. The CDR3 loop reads CASREQGRDEKLFF. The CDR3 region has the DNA TGTGCCAGCAGAGAACAGGGGAGGGATGAAAAACTGTTTTTT.

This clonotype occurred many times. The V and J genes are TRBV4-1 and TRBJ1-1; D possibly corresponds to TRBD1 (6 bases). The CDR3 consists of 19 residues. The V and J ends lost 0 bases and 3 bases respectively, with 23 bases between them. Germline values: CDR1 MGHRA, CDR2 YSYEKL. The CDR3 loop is CASSQDGMGTFRRYTEAFF. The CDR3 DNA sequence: TGCGCCAGCAGCCAAGACGGCATGGGGACATTCCGAAGGTACACTGAAGCTTTCTTT.

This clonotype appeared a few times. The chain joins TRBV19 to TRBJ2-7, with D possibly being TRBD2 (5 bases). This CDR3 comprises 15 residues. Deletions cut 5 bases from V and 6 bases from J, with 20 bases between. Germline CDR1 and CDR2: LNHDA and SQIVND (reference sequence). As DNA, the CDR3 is TGTGCCAGTAGTCCCGCCGGGATGCACGGAGGCGAGCAGTACTTC. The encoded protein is CASSPAGMHGGEQYF.

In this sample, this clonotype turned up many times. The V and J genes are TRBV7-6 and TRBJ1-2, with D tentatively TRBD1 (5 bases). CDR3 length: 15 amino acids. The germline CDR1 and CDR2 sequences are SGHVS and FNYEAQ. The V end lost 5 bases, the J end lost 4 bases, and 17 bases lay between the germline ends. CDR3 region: CASSPGGGGRYGYTF. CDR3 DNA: TGTGCCAGCAGCCCGGGGGGGGGAGGCCGCTATGGCTACACCTTC.

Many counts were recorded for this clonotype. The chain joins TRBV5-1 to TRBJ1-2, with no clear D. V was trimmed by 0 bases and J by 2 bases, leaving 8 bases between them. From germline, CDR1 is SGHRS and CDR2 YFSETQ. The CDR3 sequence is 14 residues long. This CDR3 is CASSLGALNYGYTF. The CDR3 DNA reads TGCGCCAGCAGCTTGGGTGCACTGAACTATGGCTACACCTTC. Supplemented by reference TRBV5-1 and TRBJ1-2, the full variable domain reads KAGVTQTPRYLIKTRGQQVTLSCSPISGHRSVSWYQQTPGQGLQFLFEYFSETQRNKGNFPGRFSGRQFSNSRSEMNVSTLELGDSALYLCASSLGALNYGYTFGSGTRLTVV.

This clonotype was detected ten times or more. The CDR3 protein is CASSPTHPGHLGYTF. As DNA, the CDR3 is TGCGCCAGCAGCCCAACTCATCCGGGACATTTGGGCTACACCTTC. The chain uses TRBV5-1 and TRBJ1-2; a weak D match, TRBD1 (6 bases). CDR1 and CDR2 from the germline V gene are SGHRS and YFSETQ. The CDR3 runs 15 residues. The V end lost 4 bases, the J end lost 8 bases, and 21 bases lay between the germline ends. Full variable domain (missing parts from reference TRBV5-1 and TRBJ1-2): KAGVTQTPRYLIKTRGQQVTLSCSPISGHRSVSWYQQTPGQGLQFLFEYFSETQRNKGNFPGRFSGRQFSNSRSEMNVSTLELGDSALYLCASSPTHPGHLGYTFGSGTRLTVV.

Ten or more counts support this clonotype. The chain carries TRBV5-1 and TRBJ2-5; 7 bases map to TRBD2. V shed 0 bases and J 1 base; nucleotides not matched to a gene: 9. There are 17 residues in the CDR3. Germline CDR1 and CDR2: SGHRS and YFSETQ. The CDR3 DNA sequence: TGCGCCAGCAGCTTGGGTTTAGCGGGCGACGTCCAAGAGACCCAGTACTTC. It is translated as CASSLGLAGDVQETQYF.

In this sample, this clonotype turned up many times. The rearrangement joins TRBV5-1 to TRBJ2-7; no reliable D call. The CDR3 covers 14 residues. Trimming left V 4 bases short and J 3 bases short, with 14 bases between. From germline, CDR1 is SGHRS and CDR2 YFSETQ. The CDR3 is CASSLSGELYEQYF. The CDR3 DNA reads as TGCGCCAGCAGCCTAAGTGGGGAACTCTACGAGCAGTACTTC. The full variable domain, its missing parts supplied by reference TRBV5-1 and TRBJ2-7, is KAGVTQTPRYLIKTRGQQVTLSCSPISGHRSVSWYQQTPGQGLQFLFEYFSETQRNKGNFPGRFSGRQFSNSRSEMNVSTLELGDSALYLCASSLSGELYEQYFGPGTRLTVT.

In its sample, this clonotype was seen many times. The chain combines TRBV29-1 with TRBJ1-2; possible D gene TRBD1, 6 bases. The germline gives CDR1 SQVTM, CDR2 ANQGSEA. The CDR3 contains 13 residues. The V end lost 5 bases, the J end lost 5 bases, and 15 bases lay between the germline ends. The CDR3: CSVLKLGAYGYTF. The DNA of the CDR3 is TGCAGCGTTCTCAAATTGGGGGCTTATGGCTACACCTTC.

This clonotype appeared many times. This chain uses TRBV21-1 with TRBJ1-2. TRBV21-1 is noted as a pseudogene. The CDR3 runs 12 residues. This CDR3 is CASSKGHYGYTF. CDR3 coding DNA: TGTGCCAGCAGCAAAGGACACTATGGCTACACCTTC.

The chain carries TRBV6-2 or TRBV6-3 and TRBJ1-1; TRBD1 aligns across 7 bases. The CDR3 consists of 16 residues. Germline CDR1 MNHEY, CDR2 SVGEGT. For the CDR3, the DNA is TGTGCAACAGCCTCCAGGGGGATAATCCTGAACACTGAAGCTTTCTTT. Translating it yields CATASRGIILNTEAFF.

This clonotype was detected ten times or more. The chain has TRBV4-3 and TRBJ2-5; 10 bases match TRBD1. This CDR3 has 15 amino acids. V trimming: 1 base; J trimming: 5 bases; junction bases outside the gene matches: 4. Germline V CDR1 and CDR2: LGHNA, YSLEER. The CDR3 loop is CASSQGDRGWETQYF. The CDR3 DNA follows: TGCGCCAGCAGCCAAGGGGACAGGGGTTGGGAGACCCAGTACTTC.

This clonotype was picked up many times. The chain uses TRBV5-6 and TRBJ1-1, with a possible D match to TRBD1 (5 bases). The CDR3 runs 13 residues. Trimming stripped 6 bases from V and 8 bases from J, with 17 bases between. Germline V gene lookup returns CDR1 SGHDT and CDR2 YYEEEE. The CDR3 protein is CASTFLRGEEAFF. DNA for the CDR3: TGTGCCAGCACCTTCCTCCGGGGCGAAGAAGCTTTCTTT.

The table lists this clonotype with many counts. The CDR3 loop reads CSAHRGTGELFF. The DNA for the CDR3 is TGCAGTGCTCACCGGGGGACCGGGGAGCTGTTTTTT. The chain employs TRBV20-1 and TRBJ2-2; D is possibly TRBD2 (6 bases). This CDR3 is 12 amino acids long. With 5 bases removed from V and 5 bases from J, the gap between germline ends came to 9 bases. Germline CDR1 and CDR2: DFQATT and SNEGSKA (reference sequence).

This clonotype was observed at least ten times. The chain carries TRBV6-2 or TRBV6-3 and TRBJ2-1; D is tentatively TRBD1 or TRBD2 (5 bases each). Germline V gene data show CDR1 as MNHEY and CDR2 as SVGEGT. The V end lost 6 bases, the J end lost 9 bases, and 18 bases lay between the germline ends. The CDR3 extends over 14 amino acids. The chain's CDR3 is CASSRDAVGSEQFF. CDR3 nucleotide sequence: TGTGCCAGCAGCCGGGACGCAGTTGGGAGTGAGCAGTTCTTC.

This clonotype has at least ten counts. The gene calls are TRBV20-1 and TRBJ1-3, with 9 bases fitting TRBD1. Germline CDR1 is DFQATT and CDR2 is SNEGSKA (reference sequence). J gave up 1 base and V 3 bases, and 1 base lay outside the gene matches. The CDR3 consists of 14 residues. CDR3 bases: TGCAGTGCTAGCGACAGGGGGTCTGGAAACACCATATATTTT. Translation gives CSASDRGSGNTIYF.

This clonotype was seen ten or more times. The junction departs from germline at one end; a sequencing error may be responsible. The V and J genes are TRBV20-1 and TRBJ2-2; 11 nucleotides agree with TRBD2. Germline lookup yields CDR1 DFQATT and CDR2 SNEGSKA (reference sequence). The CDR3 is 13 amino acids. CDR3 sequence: CSATSGSTGELFF. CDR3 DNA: TGCAGCGCTACTAGCGGGAGCACCGGGGAGCTGTTTTTT.

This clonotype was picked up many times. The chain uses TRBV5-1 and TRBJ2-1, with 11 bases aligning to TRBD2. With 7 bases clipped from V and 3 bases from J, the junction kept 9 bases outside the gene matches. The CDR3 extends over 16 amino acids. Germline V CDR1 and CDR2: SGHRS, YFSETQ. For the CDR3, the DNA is TGCGCCAGCGATCCTAATAGCGGGGGGGTCTACAATGAGCAGTTCTTC. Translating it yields CASDPNSGGVYNEQFF.

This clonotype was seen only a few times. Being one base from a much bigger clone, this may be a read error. The CDR3 reads CASSHLRTGNTEAFF. The CDR3 nucleotides are TGCGCCAGCAGCCATCTCCGGACAGGGAACACTGAAGCTTTCTTT. V and J are TRBV5-1 and TRBJ1-1; 7 nucleotides agree with TRBD1. Germline V gives CDR1 SGHRS, CDR2 YFSETQ. This CDR3 region has 15 residues. Trimming took 4 bases from V and 1 from J; bases not matched to a gene: 7.

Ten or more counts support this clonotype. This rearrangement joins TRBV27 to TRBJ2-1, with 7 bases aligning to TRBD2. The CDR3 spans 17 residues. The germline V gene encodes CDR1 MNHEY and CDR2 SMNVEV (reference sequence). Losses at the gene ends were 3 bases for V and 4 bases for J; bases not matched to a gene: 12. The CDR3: CASSFTPRPGGYNEQFF. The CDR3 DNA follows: TGTGCCAGCAGTTTCACCCCTCGCCCGGGAGGTTACAATGAGCAGTTCTTC.

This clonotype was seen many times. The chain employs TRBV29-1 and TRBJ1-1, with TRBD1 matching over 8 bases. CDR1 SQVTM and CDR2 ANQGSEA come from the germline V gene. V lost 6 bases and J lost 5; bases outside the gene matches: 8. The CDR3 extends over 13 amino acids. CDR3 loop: CSVDRVAGTEAFF. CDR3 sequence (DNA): TGCAGCGTGGACAGGGTTGCGGGGACTGAAGCTTTCTTT.

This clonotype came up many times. DNA for the CDR3: TGTGCCAGCAGCCGAGGGCAGGGAGTGGATACGCAGTATTTT. Its translation is CASSRGQGVDTQYF. The chain employs TRBV2 and TRBJ2-3; perhaps D is TRBD1 or TRBD2 (5 bases each). The CDR3 is 14 residues long. Looked up from germline, CDR1 is SNHLY and CDR2 is FYNNEI. V lost 6 bases to trimming and J lost 6 bases, with 16 bases between them.

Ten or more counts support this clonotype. The DNA of the CDR3 is TGTGCCAGCAGCTTTTTCCAGGGGGACTATGGCTACACCTTC. Its translation is CASSFFQGDYGYTF. The rearrangement joins TRBV11-2 to TRBJ1-2; 7 bases agree with TRBD1. Germline V gene lookup returns CDR1 SGHAT and CDR2 FQNNGV. V shed 3 bases and J 3 bases; nucleotides not matched to a gene: 4. This CDR3 is built from 14 residues.

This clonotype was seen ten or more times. This chain's CDR3 is CASSLTPRASSNQPQHF. The CDR3 region has the DNA TGTGCCAGCAGCTTAACTCCCAGGGCTTCGAGCAATCAGCCCCAGCATTTT. V gene TRBV7-2 combines with J gene TRBJ1-5; a possible D gene is TRBD1 (5 bases). From germline, CDR1 is SGHTA and CDR2 FQGNSA. CDR3 size: 17 residues. V was pared by 2 bases and J by 1 base, with 15 bases between.

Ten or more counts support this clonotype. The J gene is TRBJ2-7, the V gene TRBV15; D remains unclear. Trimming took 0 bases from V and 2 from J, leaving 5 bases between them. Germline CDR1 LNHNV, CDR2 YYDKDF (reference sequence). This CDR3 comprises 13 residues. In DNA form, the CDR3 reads TGTGCCACCAGCAGAGAAACAACCTACGAGCAGTACTTC. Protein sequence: CATSRETTYEQYF.